This T cell receptor beta chain was observed in a study of CD8+CD57+ T cells in acquired aplastic anemia. About the research overall: Average DNA yield from sorted CD4+ and CD8+ cells was approximately 3 ug. Healthy donors yielded roughly 9.9 million CD4+ cell reads on average. Findings of the study overall: Patients and controls were found to share fewer than 35 CD8+ CDR3 sequences. Patient and control CD8+ Simpson's diversity was not significantly different.

Both TCR beta VDJ combination and CDR3 sequence profiling were carried out. Genomic DNA was the template for this profiling. From the reads, TCRdb called clonotypes with MiXCR, one entry per CDR3 protein. Of some 64,000 distinct CDR3 sequences listed, roughly 54% are singletons. This clonotype showed up many times. Its cognate antigen is unknown. The CDR3 runs to 14 residues. V was trimmed by 0 bases and J by 1 base, leaving 7 bases between them. Germline CDR1 reads DFQATT; CDR2 reads SNEGSKA (reference sequence). The source of this sequence is a human donor in good health, serving as a control. Source material: sorted CD4+, CD8+, or CD8+CD57+ T cells (not recorded which) from PBMCs. The chain couples TRBV20-1 to TRBJ1-5; D is ambiguous. The CDR3 sequence is CSARDWSSNQPQHF. The CDR3 coding sequence is TGCAGTGCTAGAGATTGGTCCAGCAATCAGCCCCAGCATTTT.